Ten or more counts support the clone carrying this TCR beta chain. These data are taken from a study of T-cell reconstitution after alpha-beta-depleted transplantation in children. Unique molecular identifiers were built into the TCRbeta library. One entry per CDR3 protein results from TCRdb running MiXCR on the PCR reads. In the table there are some 240,000 distinct CDR3 sequences, 9% to 10% of which are singletons. Trimming pared 2 bases from V and 7 bases from J, leaving 10 bases between. Germline CDR1 reads SGHRS; CDR2 reads YFSETQ. This CDR3 comprises 14 residues. The chain uses TRBV5-1 and TRBJ1-6, with D perhaps TRBD1 (5 bases). This clonotype was obtained from a human donor who donated a stem cell graft to a child with SCID. The sample in question was PBMCs from the stem cell graft donor, obtained from the stem cell graft. The CDR3 loop reads CASSFEGENSPLHF. In DNA, the CDR3 is TGCGCCAGCAGCTTTGAAGGGGAGAATTCACCCCTCCACTTT.